One sample yielded the 28 T cell receptor beta chains listed below, sequenced in a study of T cells expressing NK-cell markers. TCRdb reanalyzed the 5' RACE reads and collapses them to one entry per CDR3 protein, without DNA. This sample contains about 390,000 distinct CDR3 sequences. The sequenced sample was blood T cells: a sorted CD56 or NKG2C T cell subset, CD4+ or CD8+ T cells, or bulk PBMC T cells (not recorded which). The receptors were sampled from a woman between 45 and 60 years old in good health.

The chain carries TRBV29-1 and TRBJ2-1; the TRBD1 assignment by TCRdb is unverifiable without DNA. The CDR3 is 14 residues long. Germline loops: CDR1 SQVTM, CDR2 ANQGSEA. CDR3 sequence: CSVEEGRTPNEQFF.

This rearrangement joins TRBV10-3 to TRBJ2-7; the TCRdb call, TRBD1, lacks DNA for checking. The germline gives CDR1 ENHRY, CDR2 SYGVKD. The CDR3 totals 15 residues. This chain's CDR3 is CAISLLGRGVYEQYF.

This chain joins TRBV27 and TRBJ2-1; the D call from TCRdb, TRBD2, cannot be confirmed without DNA. Germline assignment: CDR1 MNHEY and CDR2 SMNVEV (reference sequence). The CDR3 has 13 amino acids. CDR3 residues: CASSYPGGLEQFF.

The chain uses TRBV5-1 and TRBJ2-3; TCRdb returns TRBD2, unconfirmable since there is no DNA. The length of the CDR3 is 17 residues. From germline, CDR1 is SGHRS and CDR2 YFSETQ. The CDR3 protein is CASSLEGLAGDLDTQYF.

This chain connects TRBV5-1 to TRBJ2-2. Germline V gene lookup returns CDR1 SGHRS and CDR2 YFSETQ. The CDR3 contains 18 residues. The CDR3 protein is CASSFSTRPAGTTGELFF. Full variable domain (outside the CDR3, taken from reference TRBV5-1 and TRBJ2-2): KAGVTQTPRYLIKTRGQQVTLSCSPISGHRSVSWYQQTPGQGLQFLFEYFSETQRNKGNFPGRFSGRQFSNSRSEMNVSTLELGDSALYLCASSFSTRPAGTTGELFFGEGSRLTVL.

J is TRBJ2-1 and V is TRBV5-1; TCRdb lists TRBD2, though no DNA is available to test this call. This CDR3 has 15 residues. Per germline, CDR1 SGHRS and CDR2 YFSETQ. The CDR3 loop reads CASSVKTSGNSEQFF.

The V gene is TRBV7-6, the J gene TRBJ2-4; TCRdb's assignment of TRBD2 cannot be checked, as there is no DNA. CDR3 length: 17 residues. CDR1 and CDR2 from the germline V gene are SGHVS and FNYEAQ. CDR3 amino acids: CASSPLAGGLAKNIQYF.

The rearrangement links TRBV6-1 to TRBJ1-5. The CDR3 has 15 residues. The germline gives CDR1 MNHNS, CDR2 SASEGT. CDR3 residues: CASSPLGVSNQPQHF.

This chain uses TRBV27 with TRBJ2-1; TCRdb proposes TRBD1, but this gene call is untestable without DNA. The CDR3 is 14 amino acids. Germline V gene data show CDR1 as MNHEY and CDR2 as SMNVEV (reference sequence). The CDR3 sequence: CASSLSGGGNEQFF.

The chain carries TRBV29-1 and TRBJ2-5. This CDR3 region has 11 residues. Germline V lookup: CDR1 SQVTM, CDR2 ANQGSEA. The CDR3 region is CSVTSGETQYF.

This chain joins TRBV5-1 and TRBJ2-6; TCRdb gives TRBD2 as the D gene, but with no DNA this cannot be confirmed. Germline V lookup: CDR1 SGHRS, CDR2 YFSETQ. The length of the CDR3 is 16 residues. The CDR3 sequence is CASSLRGGGGANVLTF.

The chain carries TRBV20-1 and TRBJ2-1. This CDR3 is 15 amino acids long. The germline V gene encodes CDR1 DFQATT and CDR2 SNEGSKA (reference sequence). Here the CDR3 reads CSARDLAGVPNEQFF.

This rearrangement joins TRBV15 to TRBJ2-1; TCRdb outputs TRBD2, but without DNA this stays unchecked. Germline assignment: CDR1 LNHNV and CDR2 YYDKDF (reference sequence). CDR3 length: 17 amino acids. CDR3 loop: CATSRVPERPPYNEQFF.

The CDR3 loop is CSAPTGVVGYTF. V gene TRBV29-1 combines with J gene TRBJ1-2; TCRdb reports TRBD1, a call that lacks DNA to check it against. The CDR3 sequence is 12 residues long. CDR1 is SQVTM, CDR2 ANQGSEA, per germline.

This chain uses TRBV5-6 with TRBJ2-2; the TRBD1 assignment by TCRdb is unverifiable without DNA. Germline lookup yields CDR1 SGHDT and CDR2 YYEEEE. The CDR3 contains 17 residues. This CDR3 reads CASSPLDRIPSAGELFF.

The V and J genes are TRBV25-1 and TRBJ1-5; TCRdb returns TRBD1, unconfirmable since there is no DNA. Germline CDR1 MGHDK, CDR2 SYGVNS. The CDR3 sequence is 15 residues long. CDR3 region: CASSETGVSNQPQHF.

The rearrangement links TRBV12-3 or TRBV12-4 to TRBJ1-1; the TCRdb D gene call, TRBD1, has no DNA to confirm it. The length of the CDR3 is 16 residues. The CDR3 protein is CASSFLGTTMNTEAFF.

The chain recombines TRBV25-1 with TRBJ2-7. Germline-derived CDR1 and CDR2 are MGHDK and SYGVNS. This CDR3 is 12 amino acids long. This CDR3 reads CASSDAQAWVYF.

This chain uses TRBV5-1 with TRBJ2-1; TCRdb proposes TRBD1, but this gene call is untestable without DNA. CDR1 SGHRS and CDR2 YFSETQ come from the germline V gene. This CDR3 spans 14 amino acids. CDR3: CASSLEGGDNEQFF.

The chain has TRBV20-1 and TRBJ2-4; TCRdb calls TRBD2, which cannot be checked without DNA. The CDR3 is 15 amino acids. Germline V gene sequence: CDR1 DFQATT, CDR2 SNEGSKA (reference sequence). The CDR3 region is CSASKLAGVENIQYF.

The rearrangement joins TRBV20-1 to TRBJ2-2. The CDR3 is 15 residues long. The germline gives CDR1 DFQATT, CDR2 SNEGSKA (reference sequence). CDR3 sequence: CSALTQPTNTGELFF.

The chain couples TRBV11-2 to TRBJ2-3; TCRdb's assignment of TRBD2 cannot be checked, as there is no DNA. The CDR3 spans 16 residues. Germline CDR1 and CDR2: SGHAT and FQNNGV. CDR3 protein: CASSTSGTSGGGTQYF.

The rearrangement uses TRBV20-1 and TRBJ2-4; the D gene TCRdb calls, TRBD2, cannot be checked with no DNA. Germline CDR1 is DFQATT and CDR2 is SNEGSKA (reference sequence). This CDR3 is 18 amino acids long. The chain's CDR3 is CSVGNMDGSPLAKNIQYF.

The chain has TRBV14 and TRBJ2-7; the D call of TRBD2 rests on TCRdb alone, since no DNA is present to check it. The CDR3 totals 13 residues. Per the germline V gene, CDR1 is SGHDN and CDR2 is FVKESK. CDR3 loop: CASRLAGAGEQYF. Looking up the rest from reference TRBV14 and TRBJ2-7 gives the full variable domain: EAGVTQFPSHSVIEKGQTVTLRCDPISGHDNLYWYRRVMGKEIKFLLHFVKESKQDESGMPNNRFLAERTGGTYSTLKVQPAELEDSGVYFCASRLAGAGEQYFGPGTRLTVT.

The genes are TRBV20-1 and TRBJ2-7; TCRdb's D call, TRBD1, is unchecked because there is no DNA. The germline V gene encodes CDR1 DFQATT and CDR2 SNEGSKA (reference sequence). The CDR3 is made up of 13 amino acids. The CDR3 loop reads CSASGRGLAEQYF.

This chain links TRBV10-3 with TRBJ1-2. CDR3 size: 13 residues. Germline V gene data show CDR1 as ENHRY and CDR2 as SYGVKD. The CDR3 here is CAIREGVNYGYTF.

V usage is TRBV12-3 or TRBV12-4 and J usage is TRBJ2-3. There are 13 residues in the CDR3. CDR3: CASGGSSTDTQYF.

The chain couples TRBV18 to TRBJ2-3; TCRdb outputs TRBD1, but without DNA this stays unchecked. CDR1 and CDR2 (germline): KGHSH, LQKENI. The CDR3 spans 14 residues. Here the CDR3 reads CASSMEPGADTQYF.